The present T cell receptor (beta chain) was sequenced within a study of T cell responses to AZD1222 COVID-19 vaccine. Study-level points and caveats: Repertoire sampling happened only post peak T cell response. Spike-specific TCRs gained breadth and depth after people received two AZD1222 doses. Spike was spanned by vaccine-associated CD4 TCRs, with dominance at 160-218 and 743-854. Clonal diversity may have been underestimated, and the donors were mostly white British, with more females than males.

With respect to this clone: Its antigen is unidentified.

Trimming took off 0 bases at V and 2 bases at J, with 9 bases between the two ends. Per the germline V gene, CDR1 is SGHRS and CDR2 is YFSETQ. This CDR3 has 16 residues. Libraries were prepared by immunoSEQ multiplex PCR; TCRdb keeps only in-frame clonotypes and omits some of them. The sample shows about 78,000 clones, roughly 87% of them seen only once. V gene TRBV5-1 combines with J gene TRBJ2-6, with D unresolved. The sample was peripheral blood, taken on day 0 of AZD1222 vaccination. The clonotype originates from an adult in good health. In DNA, the CDR3 is TGCGCCAGCAGCTTGGAAGGACGGGCTGGGGCCAACGTCCTGACTTTC. Amino acid sequence: CASSLEGRAGANVLTF.